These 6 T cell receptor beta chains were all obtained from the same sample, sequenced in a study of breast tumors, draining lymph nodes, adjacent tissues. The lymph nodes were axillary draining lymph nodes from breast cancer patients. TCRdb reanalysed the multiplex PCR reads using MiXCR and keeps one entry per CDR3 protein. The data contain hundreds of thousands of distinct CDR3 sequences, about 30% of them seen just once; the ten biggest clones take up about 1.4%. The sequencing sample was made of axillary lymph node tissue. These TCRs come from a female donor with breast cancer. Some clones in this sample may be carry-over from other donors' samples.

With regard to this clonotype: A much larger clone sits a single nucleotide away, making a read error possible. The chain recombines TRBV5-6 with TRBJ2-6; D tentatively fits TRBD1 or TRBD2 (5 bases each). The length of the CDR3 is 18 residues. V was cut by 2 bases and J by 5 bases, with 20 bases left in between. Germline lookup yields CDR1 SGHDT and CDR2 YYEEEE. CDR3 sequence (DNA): TGTGCCAGCAGCTTTACCGTCACCGGGGACCTCTGGGCCAACGTCCTGACTTTC. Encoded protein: CASSFTVTGDLWANVLTF.

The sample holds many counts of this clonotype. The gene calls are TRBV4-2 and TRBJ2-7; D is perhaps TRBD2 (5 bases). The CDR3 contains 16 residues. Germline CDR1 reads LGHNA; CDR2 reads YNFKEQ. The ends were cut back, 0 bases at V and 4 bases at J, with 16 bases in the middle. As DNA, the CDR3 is TGTGCCAGCAGCCAAGATGCTATAACTAGTAAATACGAGCAGTACTTC. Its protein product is CASSQDAITSKYEQYF.

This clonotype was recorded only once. CDR3 sequence reads: CASSFVGVVGTCEQYF. The CDR3 DNA is TGTGCCAGCAGCTTCGTAGGAGTCGTAGGGACCTGCGAGCAGTACTTC. The chain employs TRBV7-3 and TRBJ2-7; D tentatively fits TRBD1 or TRBD2 (5 bases each). The CDR3 extends over 16 amino acids. Germline values: CDR1 SGHTA, CDR2 FQGTGA. Trimming left V 3 bases short and J 6 bases short, with 21 bases between. The whole variable domain, remainder taken from reference TRBV7-3 and TRBJ2-7, is GAGVSQTPSNKVTEKGKYVELRCDPISGHTALYWYRQSLGQGPEFLIYFQGTGAADDSGLPNDRFFAVRPEGSVSTLKIQRTERGDSAVYLCASSFVGVVGTCEQYFGPGTRLTVT.

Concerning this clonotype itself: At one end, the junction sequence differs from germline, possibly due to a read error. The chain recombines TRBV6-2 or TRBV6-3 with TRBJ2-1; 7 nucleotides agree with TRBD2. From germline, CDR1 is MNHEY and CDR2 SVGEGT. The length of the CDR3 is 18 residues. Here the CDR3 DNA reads TGTGCCAGCAGTCACTCCCCTTGGGGAGCGGGGTTAGACAATGAGCAGTTCTTC. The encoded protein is CASSHSPWGAGLDNEQFF.

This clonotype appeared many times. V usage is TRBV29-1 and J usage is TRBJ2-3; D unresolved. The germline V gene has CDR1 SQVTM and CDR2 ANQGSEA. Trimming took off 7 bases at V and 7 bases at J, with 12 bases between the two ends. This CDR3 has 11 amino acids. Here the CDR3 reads CSASQQNTQYF. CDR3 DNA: TGCAGCGCTTCCCAACAGAATACGCAGTATTTT.

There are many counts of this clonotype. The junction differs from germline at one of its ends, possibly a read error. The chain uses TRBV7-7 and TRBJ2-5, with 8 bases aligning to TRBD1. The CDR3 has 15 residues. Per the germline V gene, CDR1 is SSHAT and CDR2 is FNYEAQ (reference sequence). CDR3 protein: CASSFQGAIQETQYF. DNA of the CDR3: TGTGCTAGCAGCTTTCAGGGGGCTATTCAAGAGACCCAGTACTTC.